A selection of T cell receptor beta chains follows, all from one sample in a study of shared clonotypes between healthy human individuals. The data were produced by immunoSEQ multiplex PCR, yet TCRdb's version contains in-frame clones alone and is incomplete. The table lists about 380,000 clones, about 97% of them singletons. The sequenced material came from memory CD8+ T cells sorted from blood. These receptors were taken from a man aged 25-40 years in good health. CDR3s include the opening cysteine and the closing phenylalanine or tryptophan. A D gene is named only where the DNA matches it firmly. Expanded clones get a size class; other rows say once, few or many, or leave the size out.

j_gene | abundance | d_gene | v_gene | CDR3aa | CDR3nt
TRBJ2-5 | . | . | TRBV7-9 | CASSLSNRETQYF | TGTGCCAGCAGCTTATCCAACAGGGAGACCCAGTACTTC
TRBJ1-1 | . | . | TRBV27 | CASRPAVYAKHTEAFF | TGTGCCAGCAGGCCAGCAGTTTATGCTAAGCACACTGAAGCTTTCTTT
TRBJ2-7 | . | . | TRBV28 | CASSRDPPYEQYF | TGTGCCAGCAGTCGGGACCCTCCCTACGAGCAGTACTTC
TRBJ2-2 | . | . | TRBV7-2 | CASSLVAYSTGELFF | TGTGCCAGCAGCTTAGTGGCTTACTCGACCGGGGAGCTGTTTTTT
TRBJ2-5 | . | TRBD2 | TRBV5-1 | CASSLGGRGGIETQYF | TGCGCCAGCAGCTTGGGCGGGAGAGGAGGTATAGAGACCCAGTACTTC
TRBJ2-3 | . | . | TRBV5-6 | CASSLTPSTDTQYF | TGTGCCAGCAGCTTGACTCCTAGCACAGATACGCAGTATTTT
TRBJ2-1 | . | TRBD2 | TRBV11-2 | CASSTRLAGEDYNEQFF | TGTGCCAGCAGCACCCGACTAGCGGGAGAAGACTACAATGAGCAGTTCTTC
TRBJ2-3 | . | TRBD2 | TRBV19 | CASTDLGGYTQYF | TGTGCCAGTACCGACCTGGGGGGGTATACGCAGTATTTT
TRBJ2-1 | . | TRBD2 | TRBV29-1 | CSVPGGEGNEQFF | TGCAGCGTCCCTGGGGGGGAGGGAAATGAGCAGTTCTTC
TRBJ2-1 | . | . | TRBV19 | CATQNYNEQFF | TGTGCCACACAAAACTACAATGAGCAGTTCTTC
TRBJ2-7 | . | . | TRBV5-4 | CASSLGYEQYF | TGTGCCAGCAGCTTGGGGTACGAGCAGTACTTC
TRBJ2-2 | . | . | TRBV28 | CASSFGGRYYTGELFF | TGTGCCAGCAGTTTCGGGGGCAGGTACTACACCGGGGAGCTGTTTTTT
TRBJ2-3 | . | . | TRBV25-1 | CASSPTSTDTQYF | TGTGCCAGCAGTCCGACTAGCACAGATACGCAGTATTTT
TRBJ1-5 | . | . | TRBV6-1 | CASSNEDSAYQPQHF | TGTGCCAGCAGTAACGAGGACAGCGCCTATCAGCCCCAGCATTTT
TRBJ2-4 | . | . | TRBV27 | CASSSVIRGPLAKNIQYF | TGTGCCAGCAGTTCGGTTATCAGGGGCCCACTAGCCAAAAACATTCAGTACTTC
TRBJ2-7 | . | . | TRBV29-1 | CSVEGARSYEQYF | TGCAGCGTTGAGGGGGCGAGATCCTACGAGCAGTACTTC
TRBJ2-7 | . | . | TRBV6-1 | CASSDYSGTRYEQYF | TGTGCCAGCAGTGATTACAGCGGGACAAGATACGAGCAGTACTTC
TRBJ1-2 | . | . | TRBV19 | CASSIEQDQVYGYTF | TGTGCCAGTAGTATAGAGCAGGACCAGGTATATGGCTACACCTTC
TRBJ2-2 | . | TRBD2 | TRBV6-1 | CASSESPGLANTGELFF | TGTGCCAGCAGTGAATCACCGGGACTAGCGAACACCGGGGAGCTGTTTTTT
TRBJ2-3 | . | TRBD1 | TRBV5-1 | CASSLQGTLCTDTQYF | TGCGCCAGCAGCCTACAGGGGACCCTCTGCACAGATACGCAGTATTTT
TRBJ1-3 | . | . | TRBV10-3 | CAARRVWTGTGNTIYF | TGTGCCGCCCGACGGGTTTGGACCGGGACAGGAAACACCATATATTTT
TRBJ1-3 | . | . | TRBV2 | CASRGTSGNTIYF | TGTGCCAGCAGGGGCACCTCTGGAAACACCATATATTTT
TRBJ2-3 | once | . | TRBV7-6 | CASSLVGLTDTQYF | TGTGCCAGCAGCTTAGTCGGGCTCACAGATACGCAGTATTTT
TRBJ2-1 | . | . | TRBV6-5 | CASSYSWTVYNEQFF | TGTGCCAGCAGTTACTCTTGGACAGTATACAATGAGCAGTTCTTC
TRBJ2-7 | . | . | TRBV20-1 | CSARDREQYF | TGCAGTGCTAGAGATCGCGAGCAGTACTTC
TRBJ2-2 | . | . | TRBV10-3 | CAIRPGTANTGELFF | TGTGCCATCAGACCCGGGACGGCGAACACCGGGGAGCTGTTTTTT
TRBJ1-4 | . | . | TRBV5-6 | CASSFFGFNEKLFF | TGTGCCAGCAGCTTTTTCGGATTTAATGAAAAACTGTTTTTT
TRBJ2-7 | . | . | TRBV7-9 | CASSSRDLTYEQYF | TGTGCCAGCAGCTCCCGGGACTTGACCTACGAGCAGTACTTC
TRBJ1-5 | . | . | TRBV19 | CASRATGLLYSNQPQHF | TGTGCCAGTAGAGCGACAGGTCTACTATATAGCAATCAGCCCCAGCATTTT
TRBJ1-5 | once | TRBD1 | TRBV2 | CASSANRGGEPQHF | TGTGCCAGCAGCGCAAACAGGGGAGGGGAGCCCCAGCATTTT
TRBJ1-5 | . | . | TRBV6-1 | CASSDRNSNQPQHF | TGTGCCAGCAGCGACAGAAATAGCAATCAGCCCCAGCATTTT
TRBJ2-7 | . | TRBD1 | TRBV7-8 | CASSPRTGSYEQYF | TGTGCCAGCTCTCCTAGGACAGGTTCCTACGAGCAGTACTTC
TRBJ2-7 | . | . | TRBV29-1 | CSVEKGIGYEQYF | TGCAGCGTTGAGAAGGGAATAGGCTACGAGCAGTACTTC
TRBJ2-3 | . | TRBD1 | TRBV2 | CASSVMGQGTPTRTDTQYF | TGTGCCAGCAGTGTGATGGGACAGGGGACGCCCACCCGCACAGATACGCAGTATTTT
TRBJ2-2 | . | . | TRBV6-1 | CASSEGTNTGELFF | TGTGCCAGCAGTGAAGGGACAAACACCGGGGAGCTGTTTTTT
TRBJ1-2 | . | . | TRBV2 | CASSEAGGDYGYTF | TGTGCCAGCAGTGAGGCGGGGGGCGACTATGGCTACACCTTC
TRBJ2-7 | . | TRBD2 | TRBV2 | CASLSAGLAGVMYEQYF | TGTGCCAGCCTAAGCGCGGGTCTAGCGGGAGTTATGTACGAGCAGTACTTC
TRBJ1-2 | . | . | TRBV28 | CASRPGVLGGYTF | TGTGCCAGCAGGCCAGGGGTCCTAGGAGGCTACACCTTC
TRBJ2-5 | . | . | TRBV28 | CASSSYNRTQYF | TGTGCCAGCAGTTCCTACAATAGGACCCAGTACTTC
TRBJ2-1 | . | . | TRBV2 | CASSVRGAFNEQFF | TGTGCCAGCAGTGTTAGGGGGGCCTTTAATGAGCAGTTCTTC
TRBJ1-1 | . | . | TRBV29-1 | CSVTDGGPEAFF | TGCAGCGTTACCGACGGAGGCCCTGAAGCTTTCTTT
TRBJ2-5 | . | TRBD2 | TRBV5-1 | CASSYGMAGGKETQYF | TGCGCCAGCAGCTATGGTATGGCGGGAGGGAAAGAGACCCAGTACTTC
TRBJ2-7 | . | . | TRBV27 | CASSLGAIPYEQYF | TGTGCCAGCAGTTTAGGTGCGATTCCCTACGAGCAGTACTTC
TRBJ2-7 | . | TRBD2 | TRBV6-6 | CASRTTSGRGGEQYF | TGTGCCAGCAGAACGACTAGCGGGAGAGGGGGAGAGCAGTACTTC
TRBJ2-1 | . | . | TRBV20-1 | CSAPLVNEQFF | TGCAGTGCACCCCTAGTGAATGAGCAGTTCTTC